This entry is about one TCR beta chain. The target antigen is unknown. Germline lookup yields CDR1 MRHNA and CDR2 SNTAGT. V lost 7 bases and J 8 bases, leaving 23 bases between the germline ends. This CDR3 is built from 15 residues. The data originate from a study of shared clonotypes between healthy human individuals. General study findings and limits: Deeper or shallower sequencing was expected to change how clonotypes are shared among donors.

A CD45RA+ naive subset and a CD45RA-negative memory subset were split from CD4+ cells. Only in-frame clones appear in the TCRdb table, and some are missing; sequencing was by immunoSEQ multiplex PCR. The sample carries around 200,000 clones, around 63% recorded once. Material for sequencing was memory CD4+ T cells sorted from blood. Indicated subset: CD45RA-negative fraction. This sequence joins TRBV6-4 and TRBJ1-2, with D perhaps TRBD1 (6 bases). The source of this sequence is a man aged 30 to 45 in good health. CDR3 residues: CASNRIPGESYGYTF. The CDR3 region has the DNA TGTGCCAGCAATCGGATCCCAGGGGAGTCATACGGCTACACCTTC.